This entry concerns a single TCR beta chain. Its target is unknown. The sample originates from a study of radiotherapy plus CTLA-4 blockade in lung cancer. Background on the study: Among all patients, roughly 17% showed objective responses, while roughly 28% had disease control. Study-wide results and caveats: Response was reportedly best predicted by early blood T cell clone dynamics, with interferon-beta. Subsequent to radiotherapy plus ipilimumab, tumor-derived TCR clones underwent expansion in blood.

Ipilimumab CTLA-4 blockade and focal radiation were given to patients with chemo-refractory metastatic non-small-cell lung cancer. Trimming took off 3 bases at V and 10 bases at J, with 9 bases between the two ends. Looked up from germline, CDR1 is KGHSH and CDR2 is LQKENI. The CDR3 loop spans 11 amino acids. Some clones are missing from TCRdb's copy, which holds only in-frame ones; the method was immunoSEQ multiplex PCR. The top ten hold 0.87% of the sample, which has tens of thousands of clones, more than 85% seen once. The chain employs TRBV18 and TRBJ1-1; TRBD1 is a possible D gene (6 bases). Source: peripheral blood, taken from a patient treated with radiotherapy plus ipilimumab. The source of this sequence is a human donor with non-small cell lung cancer who had stable disease on radiotherapy plus ipilimumab. CDR3 sequence (DNA): TGTGCCAGCTCACCCTTACAGGGAGCTTTCTTT. Protein sequence: CASSPLQGAFF.